Included here is one TCR beta chain sequence, with context. These data originate in a study of identical twins. TCRdb reprocessed the 5' RACE reads via MiXCR and lists one record per CDR3 protein. Among roughly 470,000 distinct CDR3 sequences listed, roughly an eighth were seen once. J was trimmed by 3 bases and V by 6 bases; bases with no gene match: 7. CDR1 and CDR2 from the germline V gene are SGDLS and YYNGEE. This CDR3 contains 14 residues. This sample also belongs to another study, concerning yellow fever vaccine responses in identical twins.

The V and J genes are TRBV9 and TRBJ2-7, with 9 bases lining up with TRBD1. Sequencing used CD4+ T cells sorted from blood. The receptor was isolated from a woman between 18 and 29 years old in good health. The CDR3 DNA reads TGTGCCAGCAACGAGGGACAGGGATACTACGAGCAGTACTTC. Its protein is CASNEGQGYYEQYF.